This TCR beta chain was captured by sequencing in a study of blood T cell repertoires in COVID-19. Across the study: Samples of COVID-19 (acute and convalescent) were obtained from the United States, Italy and Spain.

Authors' processing steps: Estimation of nucleated cell counts relied on the amplification of reference gene primers. The protocol was immunoSEQ multiplex PCR, while the TCRdb copy is restricted to in-frame clones and leaves out a portion. That table supplies the V and J calls and clone size; D and trimming were determined from the DNA. The data show about 120,000 clones, over 75% seen once. Sample: peripheral blood. This receptor was taken from a man in his 60s with active or convalescent COVID-19.

The CDR3 DNA follows: TGTGCCAGCAGCGACGGCGGGACAGGGAGCTATGGCTACACCTTC. The encoded protein is CASSDGGTGSYGYTF. The chain joins TRBV7-3 to TRBJ1-2, with TRBD1 matching 9 bases. V dropped 5 bases and J dropped 4; count of bases not matched to a gene: 8. Germline-derived CDR1 and CDR2 are SGHTA and FQGTGA. The CDR3 is 15 residues long.